This TCR beta chain emerged from a study of blood T cell repertoires in COVID-19. Study background: Sample material is recorded as cDNA or gDNA derived from T cells, B-cell-depleted T cells, or PBMCs.

Data came from immunoSEQ multiplex PCR; TCRdb stores just in-frame clones and leaves some out. The data contain roughly 500,000 clones, about 91% of them singletons. This clone has a single count. V was trimmed by 9 bases and J by 1 base, leaving 12 bases between them. Germline V gene lookup returns CDR1 KGHDR and CDR2 SFDVKD. The CDR3 is 14 amino acids. The chain has TRBV24-1 and TRBJ1-5; D gene ambiguous. What was sequenced was peripheral blood. The receptor was derived from a man between 18 and 35 years old with COVID-19, enrolled during active disease. The CDR3 DNA is TGTGCCACCCAAACCGGAGTCAGCAATCAGCCCCAGCATTTT. Its protein is CATQTGVSNQPQHF.